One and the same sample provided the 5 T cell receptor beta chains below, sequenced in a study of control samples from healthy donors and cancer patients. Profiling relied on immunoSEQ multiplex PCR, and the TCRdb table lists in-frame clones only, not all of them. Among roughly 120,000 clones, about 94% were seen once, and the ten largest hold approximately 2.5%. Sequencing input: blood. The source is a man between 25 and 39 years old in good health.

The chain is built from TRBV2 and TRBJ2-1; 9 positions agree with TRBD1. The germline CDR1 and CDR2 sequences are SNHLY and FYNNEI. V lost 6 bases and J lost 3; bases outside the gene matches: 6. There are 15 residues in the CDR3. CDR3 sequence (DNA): TGTGCCAGCAGGGCCAGGACAGGGGTCTACAATGAGCAGTTCTTC. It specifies CASRARTGVYNEQFF.

CDR3 nucleotides: TGTGCCAGCAGCGTCTCCCCGGGGAATCCCGGGGAGCTGTTTTTT. It codes for CASSVSPGNPGELFF. The V call is TRBV9, the J call TRBJ2-2, with a weak D call TRBD2 (5 bases). The CDR3 extends over 15 amino acids. Germline CDR1 and CDR2: SGDLS and YYNGEE. Trimming removed 2 bases at V and 6 bases at J, with 14 bases between.

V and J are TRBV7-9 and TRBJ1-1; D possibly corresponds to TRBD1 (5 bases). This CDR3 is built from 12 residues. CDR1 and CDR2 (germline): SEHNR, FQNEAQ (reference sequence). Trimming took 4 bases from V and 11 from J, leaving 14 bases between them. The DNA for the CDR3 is TGTGCCAGCAGCTCTAGTTGGGAGGGGGCTTTCTTT. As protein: CASSSSWEGAFF.

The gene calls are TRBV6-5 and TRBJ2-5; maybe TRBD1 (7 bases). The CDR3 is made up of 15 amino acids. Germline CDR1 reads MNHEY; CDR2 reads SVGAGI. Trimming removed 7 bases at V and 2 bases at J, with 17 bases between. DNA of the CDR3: TGTGCCAGCACCCCCCGGAGGGACAGACAAGAGACCCAGTACTTC. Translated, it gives CASTPRRDRQETQYF.

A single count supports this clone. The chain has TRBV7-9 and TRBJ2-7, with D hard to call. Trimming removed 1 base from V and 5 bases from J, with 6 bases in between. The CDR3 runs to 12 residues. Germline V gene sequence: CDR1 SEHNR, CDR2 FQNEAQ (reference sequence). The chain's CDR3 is CASSLVDDEQYV. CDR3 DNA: TGTGCCAGCAGCTTAGTAGACGACGAGCAGTACGTC.